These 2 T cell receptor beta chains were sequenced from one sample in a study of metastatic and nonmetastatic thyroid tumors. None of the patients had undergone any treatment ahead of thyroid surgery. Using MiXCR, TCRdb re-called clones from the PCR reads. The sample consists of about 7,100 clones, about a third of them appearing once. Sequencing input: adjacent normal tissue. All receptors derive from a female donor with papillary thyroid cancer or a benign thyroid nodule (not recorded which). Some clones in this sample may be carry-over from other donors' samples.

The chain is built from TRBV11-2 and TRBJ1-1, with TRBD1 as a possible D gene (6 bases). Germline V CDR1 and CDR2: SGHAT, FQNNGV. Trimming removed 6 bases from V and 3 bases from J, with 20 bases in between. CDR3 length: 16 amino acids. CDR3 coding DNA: TGTGCCAGCAGTTCAAGGGGGTCGGGACGCCACACTGAAGCTTTCTTT. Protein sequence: CASSSRGSGRHTEAFF.

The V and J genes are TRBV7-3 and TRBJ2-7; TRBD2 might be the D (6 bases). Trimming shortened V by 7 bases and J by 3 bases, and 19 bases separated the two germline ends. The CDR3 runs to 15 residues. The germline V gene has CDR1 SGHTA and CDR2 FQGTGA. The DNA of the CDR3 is TGTGCCAGCATCACAAGGATAGCGGAGAACTACGAGCAGTACTTC. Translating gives CASITRIAENYEQYF.